This passage covers 24 T cell receptor beta chains from one sample sequenced in a study of blood T cell repertoires in COVID-19. The method was immunoSEQ multiplex PCR; TCRdb's version includes in-frame clones alone and lacks a portion of them. The table has 190,000 or so clones, approximately 87% seen once. Sequencing used peripheral blood. Source of these receptors: a young woman who had recovered from COVID-19.

The genes are TRBV5-4 and TRBJ2-1; a possible D gene is TRBD2 (5 bases). This CDR3 comprises 15 residues. Germline lookup yields CDR1 SGHNT and CDR2 YYREEE (reference sequence). The V gene lost 0 bases and the J gene lost 2 bases, with 9 bases spanning the gap. The CDR3 sequence: CASSLEGVAYNEQFF. CDR3 DNA: TGTGCCAGCAGCTTGGAGGGAGTCGCCTACAATGAGCAGTTCTTC. Using reference TRBV5-4 and TRBJ2-1 for the parts outside the CDR3, the full variable domain is ETGVTQSPTHLIKTRGQQVTLRCSSQSGHNTVSWYQQALGQGPQFIFQYYREEENGRGNFPPRFSGLQFPNYSSELNVNALELDDSALYLCASSLEGVAYNEQFFGPGTRLTVL.

This clone has a handful of counts. V and J are TRBV5-1 and TRBJ1-2; D is perhaps TRBD1 (6 bases). Trimming took off 0 bases at V and 2 bases at J, with 14 bases between the two ends. The germline V gene encodes CDR1 SGHRS and CDR2 YFSETQ. This CDR3 has 16 amino acids. The CDR3 is CASSLAVGQTNYGYTF. CDR3 nucleotides: TGCGCCAGCAGCTTGGCTGTCGGACAGACCAACTATGGCTACACCTTC. The full variable domain, with the rest looked up from reference TRBV5-1 and TRBJ1-2, is KAGVTQTPRYLIKTRGQQVTLSCSPISGHRSVSWYQQTPGQGLQFLFEYFSETQRNKGNFPGRFSGRQFSNSRSEMNVSTLELGDSALYLCASSLAVGQTNYGYTFGSGTRLTVV.

The chain joins TRBV21-1 to TRBJ2-2; the table calls TRBD2, which could not be checked here. TRBV21-1 is an annotated pseudogene. CDR3 length equals 17 residues. The CDR3 region is CASSKGIGSGNTGELFF. The CDR3 DNA is TGTGCCAGCAGCAAAGGCATCGGTAGCGGGAACACCGGGGAGCTGTTTTTT.

J is TRBJ2-1 and V is TRBV10-3; tentative D call: TRBD2 (6 bases). The CDR3 is 16 residues long. Germline loops: CDR1 ENHRY, CDR2 SYGVKD. Trimming cost V 0 bases and J 4 bases, with 13 bases left between them. The CDR3 DNA reads TGTGCCATCAGTGAGTCTAAGGCTAGCGCTTACAATGAGCAGTTCTTC. Amino acid sequence: CAISESKASAYNEQFF.

This clone was recorded only once. The chain employs TRBV7-9 and TRBJ1-1, with D possibly being TRBD1 (6 bases). This CDR3 has 13 amino acids. CDR1 SEHNR and CDR2 FQNEAQ come from the germline V gene (reference sequence). The germline V and J ends were trimmed by 6 bases and 5 bases, with 13 bases remaining between them. CDR3 DNA sequence: TGTGCCAGCAGACCACAGGGTGGGACTGAAGCTTTCTTT. The encoded protein is CASRPQGGTEAFF.

The genes are TRBV7-6 and TRBJ1-3; D remains unclear. V was clipped by 1 base and J by 0 bases, with 7 bases between them. The CDR3 has 15 amino acids. Germline V CDR1 and CDR2: SGHVS, FNYEAQ. CDR3 region: CASSLVLGSGNTIYF. DNA of the CDR3: TGTGCCAGCAGCTTAGTACTAGGCTCTGGAAACACCATATATTTT.

The rearrangement uses TRBV15 and TRBJ2-7; D possibly corresponds to TRBD1 (7 bases). The CDR3 covers 14 residues. Deletions cut 5 bases from V and 3 bases from J, with 14 bases between. The germline V gene encodes CDR1 LNHNV and CDR2 YYDKDF (reference sequence). This CDR3 reads CATSPSGGIYEQYV. The CDR3 region has the DNA TGTGCCACCAGCCCGTCAGGGGGGATCTACGAGCAGTACGTC.

The V call is TRBV9, the J call TRBJ1-4, with D possibly being TRBD1 (5 bases). The V gene lost 0 bases and the J gene lost 3 bases, with 6 bases spanning the gap. The CDR3 has 14 residues. Per germline, CDR1 SGDLS and CDR2 YYNGEE. DNA for the CDR3: TGTGCCAGCAGCGTAGGACAGTCTAATGAAAAACTGTTTTTT. Amino acid sequence: CASSVGQSNEKLFF.

CDR3 DNA: TGTGCCAGCAGCCGCGGGCGCGGGGCCCCCACAGATACGCAGTATTTT. The encoded protein is CASSRGRGAPTDTQYF. The chain recombines TRBV7-2 with TRBJ2-3; possible D gene TRBD2, 6 bases. V was clipped by 5 bases and J by 2 bases, with 17 bases between them. This CDR3 is 16 amino acids long. Germline V gene data show CDR1 as SGHTA and CDR2 as FQGNSA.

The chain is built from TRBV5-6 and TRBJ1-5; 8 bases are a match to TRBD1. Looked up from germline, CDR1 is SGHDT and CDR2 is YYEEEE. V was clipped by 4 bases and J by 0 bases; unmatched bases: 15. CDR3 size: 19 residues. The CDR3 is CASSLDRGTGRYSNQPQHF. The CDR3 DNA reads as TGTGCCAGCAGCCTAGATCGGGGGACAGGACGTTATAGCAATCAGCCCCAGCATTTT.

This clone showed up many times. The J gene is TRBJ1-2, the V gene TRBV9; D might be TRBD1 (6 bases). CDR1 and CDR2 from the germline V gene are SGDLS and YYNGEE. V was shortened by 3 bases and J by 4 bases, with 16 bases between the two germline ends. The CDR3 runs to 15 residues. CDR3 in amino acids: CASSGTSDSFYGYTF. The CDR3, as DNA: TGTGCCAGCAGCGGGACCTCGGACAGCTTCTATGGCTACACCTTC.

This clone turned up a few times. The genes are TRBV7-9 and TRBJ2-2; a possible D gene is TRBD2 (5 bases). Germline V CDR1 and CDR2: SEHNR, FQNEAQ (reference sequence). V lost 3 bases and J 7 bases, leaving 9 bases between the germline ends. CDR3 length: 13 amino acids. CDR3 residues: CASSLAGGGELFF. CDR3 nucleotide sequence: TGTGCCAGCAGCTTGGCGGGTGGCGGGGAGCTGTTTTTT.

The rearrangement links TRBV1 to TRBJ1-5; TRBD1, the table's D call, was not compared with the DNA. TRBV1 is classified as a pseudogene. The CDR3 has 17 residues. The CDR3 protein is CTSSQDYSAGWNQPQHF. The CDR3 DNA follows: TGCACCAGCAGCCAAGATTACTCAGCAGGGTGGAATCAGCCCCAGCATTTT.

The V gene is TRBV6-5, the J gene TRBJ2-7, with 7 bases that match TRBD2. The CDR3 is made up of 14 amino acids. Germline loops: CDR1 MNHEY, CDR2 SVGAGI. The junction had 3 bases not matched to a gene; V was cut back by 2 bases and J by 2 bases. CDR3 sequence (DNA): TGTGCCAGCAGTTACGCTAGCGGACCCTACGAGCAGTACTTC. Protein product: CASSYASGPYEQYF.

The chain has TRBV5-1 and TRBJ1-1; D is possibly TRBD1 (6 bases). In germline, CDR1 is SGHRS, CDR2 YFSETQ. V was shortened by 3 bases and J by 1 base, with 10 bases between the two germline ends. There are 14 residues in the CDR3. The CDR3 loop is CASSSMTGNTEAFF. The CDR3 DNA reads as TGCGCCAGCAGCTCCATGACAGGGAACACTGAAGCTTTCTTT.

A single count supports this clone. V usage is TRBV7-3 and J usage is TRBJ1-2, with D possibly being TRBD1 (5 bases). This CDR3 contains 14 residues. Germline-derived CDR1 and CDR2 are SGHTA and FQGTGA. V was cut by 2 bases and J by 8 bases, with 15 bases left in between. CDR3 sequence: CASSLYPLRGGYTF. In DNA form, the CDR3 reads TGTGCCAGCAGCTTATATCCCCTGCGGGGGGGCTACACCTTC.

The chain is built from TRBV7-7 and TRBJ2-5, with 7 bases aligning to TRBD1. The CDR3 sequence is 14 residues long. With V trimmed by 4 bases and J by 4 bases, 6 bases remained unmatched. Germline loops: CDR1 SSHAT, CDR2 FNYEAQ (reference sequence). CDR3 protein: CASSSTTGLETQYF. CDR3 nucleotides: TGTGCCAGCAGCTCAACGACAGGGTTAGAGACCCAGTACTTC.

This clone appeared a single time. The chain recombines TRBV3-1 (or the pseudogene TRBV3-2) with TRBJ2-3, with D possibly matching TRBD2 (7 bases). Deletions cut 3 bases from V and 5 bases from J, with 12 bases between. The CDR3 has 14 residues. Germline V gene data show CDR1 as LGHDT and CDR2 as YNNKEL (reference sequence). The CDR3 reads CASSHRGEGDTQYF. In DNA, the CDR3 is TGTGCCAGCAGCCATAGGGGGGAGGGAGATACGCAGTATTTT.

The chain links TRBV6-4 to TRBJ2-1; D not certain. The CDR3 sequence is 16 residues long. Germline V gene lookup returns CDR1 MRHNA and CDR2 SNTAGT. V was trimmed by 3 bases and J by 6 bases, leaving 18 bases between them. The CDR3 reads CASSDSVEVAINEQFF. CDR3 bases: TGTGCCAGCAGTGATTCTGTAGAGGTAGCAATCAATGAGCAGTTCTTC.

The chain links TRBV14 to TRBJ2-1; TRBD2 agrees at 12 bases. The germline gives CDR1 SGHDN, CDR2 FVKESK. This CDR3 is 18 amino acids long. V gave up 2 bases and J gave up 0 bases; unmatched junction bases: 5. Written as DNA, the CDR3 is TGTGCCAGCAGCCAAAGGACTAGCGGGACGAGCTCCTACAATGAGCAGTTCTTC. Protein: CASSQRTSGTSSYNEQFF.

As DNA, the CDR3 is TGTGCCAGCAGACCCCGGGACAGGGGGGCCTCTGGAAACACCATATATTTT. Residues: CASRPRDRGASGNTIYF. This chain joins TRBV27 and TRBJ1-3, with 11 nucleotides matching TRBD1. Germline CDR1 reads MNHEY; CDR2 reads SMNVEV (reference sequence). The CDR3 is made up of 17 amino acids. Trimming removed 6 bases from V and 0 bases from J; junction bases left unmatched: 7.

The chain uses TRBV3-1 (or the pseudogene TRBV3-2) and TRBJ2-5; 12 bases are a match to TRBD2. The ends lost 4 bases at V and 4 bases at J; junction bases unmatched: 4. CDR1 LGHDT and CDR2 YNNKEL come from the germline V gene (reference sequence). This CDR3 region has 15 residues. CDR3 in amino acids: CASSLRLAGVETQYF. CDR3 coding DNA: TGTGCCAGCAGCCTCCGACTAGCGGGGGTAGAGACCCAGTACTTC.

This chain joins TRBV21-1 and TRBJ2-3; TRBD2 was called by the table and not checked on the DNA. TRBV21-1 is reported as a pseudogene. The CDR3 covers 16 residues. CDR3 amino acids: CASSKDGPRNTDTQYF. Written as DNA, the CDR3 is TGTGCCAGCAGCAAAGATGGTCCTAGAAACACAGATACGCAGTATTTT.

The rearrangement joins TRBV30 to TRBJ1-3, with D tentatively TRBD1 (5 bases). Trimming shortened V by 4 bases and J by 3 bases, and 10 bases separated the two germline ends. The CDR3 is 13 residues long. Germline loops: CDR1 GTSNPN, CDR2 SVGIG (reference sequence). In nucleotides, the CDR3 is TGTGCCTGGACTCAGGGATTTGGAAACACCATATATTTT. Its translation: CAWTQGFGNTIYF.